Included here is one T cell receptor (beta chain) sequence, with context. Original processing notes: It was from reference gene primer amplification that nucleated cell counts were estimated. The method was immunoSEQ multiplex PCR; TCRdb's version includes in-frame clones alone and lacks a portion of them. V and J calls and clone size follow that table, whereas D and trimming were derived from the DNA. The table records 160,000 or so clones, around three quarters of them present only once. These data come from a study of blood T cell repertoires in COVID-19. Study-wide background: COVID-19 samples, acute and convalescent, were from the United States, Italy and Spain. PBMCs, B-cell-depleted T cells, or T cells provided the cDNA or gDNA that made up the material.

CDR1 is MNHEY and CDR2 is SVGAGI in the germline V gene. V was clipped by 2 bases and J by 7 bases, with 6 bases between them. The CDR3 contains 13 residues. The chain carries TRBV6-5 and TRBJ1-6; D not resolved. Sequenced input: peripheral blood. This sequence originates from a man in his 70s with active or convalescent COVID-19. The CDR3 spells CASSYLKNSPLHF. The CDR3 nucleotides read TGTGCCAGCAGTTACCTTAAAAATTCACCCCTCCACTTT.